The T cell receptor (beta chain) described here comes from a study of post-analysis software for immune sequencing data. Regarding the study as a whole: Roughly 5 TRBV segments (TRBV5-6, TRBV5-1 and TRBV20-1 among them) occurred more frequently in patients than in controls. Samples from one preparation batch, clustered by F measure, grouped strongly together. Normalized Chao1 diversity was significantly reduced in patients versus controls.

The CDR3 covers 14 residues. Germline V gene lookup returns CDR1 ENHRY and CDR2 SYGVKD. TCR beta cDNA libraries included unique molecular identifiers. When about 0.85 to 11 million T cells were used, they gave some 520,000 cDNA molecules. In TCRdb, the PCR reads were re-called with MiXCR into one record per CDR3 protein. The table lists 700,000 to 800,000 distinct CDR3 sequences, just under 30% of them singletons. This clonotype occurred a few times. Its antigen is unknown. The chain combines TRBV10-3 with TRBJ2-5, with 9 bases lining up with TRBD2. The J call is doubtful: the DNA matches TRBJ2-7 better. Input material: blood. The origin of this receptor is a girl aged 10-17 years with multiple sclerosis. The CDR3 is CAIGGGGAVSEQYF. CDR3 bases: TGTGCCATCGGGGGCGGGGGGGCGGTCTCCGAGCAGTACTTC.